These 23 T cell receptor beta chains came from one sample sequenced in a study of technical replicates of blood from a few donors. Generated by immunoSEQ multiplex PCR, the TCRdb table keeps only in-frame clones and is missing some. The table includes roughly 50,000 clones, 93% detected once. Sample: PBMCs. All receptors come from a human donor in good health. Some clones in this sample may be carry-over from other donors' samples.

Here the CDR3 reads CASSQVRLGGALEDTQYF. CDR3 DNA: TGTGCCAGCAGCCAAGTCCGGTTGGGGGGGGCCTTAGAAGATACGCAGTATTTT. The chain uses TRBV4-2 and TRBJ2-3; a weak D match, TRBD2 (7 bases). The V gene lost 1 base and the J gene lost 5 bases, with 22 bases spanning the gap. CDR3 length equals 18 residues. CDR1 and CDR2 (germline): LGHNA, YNFKEQ.

The chain combines TRBV6-1 with TRBJ2-7; TRBD1 is a possible D gene (5 bases). Trimming took off 5 bases at V and 2 bases at J, with 16 bases between the two ends. Germline V gene data show CDR1 as MNHNS and CDR2 as SASEGT. The CDR3 sequence is 15 residues long. The CDR3 loop reads CASSLGVPGTYEQYF. The CDR3 region has the DNA TGTGCCAGCAGTTTAGGGGTCCCAGGGACCTACGAGCAGTACTTC.

This clone was recorded once. The chain is built from TRBV9 and TRBJ2-3; 7 positions match TRBD2. The CDR3 sequence is 15 residues long. Germline trimming cut 3 bases from V and 0 bases from J; bases unmatched to any gene: 4. Germline CDR1 and CDR2: SGDLS and YYNGEE. The CDR3: CASSAYSGSTDTQYF. CDR3 sequence (DNA): TGTGCCAGCAGCGCGTATAGCGGGAGCACAGATACGCAGTATTTT.

The V call is TRBV28, the J call TRBJ2-6, with a weak D call TRBD1 (5 bases). Trimming took 5 bases from V and 2 from J, leaving 22 bases between them. The CDR3 consists of 19 residues. CDR1 is MDHEN, CDR2 SYDVKM, per germline. CDR3 sequence (DNA): TGTGCCAGCAGTCCCCTCGACCTGGCCAGGGCAACTGGGGCCAACGTCCTGACTTTC. Translation: CASSPLDLARATGANVLTF.

CDR3 sequence: CASSPLQVNSYEQYF. The CDR3 DNA follows: TGTGCCAGCTCACCACTCCAGGTCAACTCCTACGAGCAGTACTTC. The chain combines TRBV18 with TRBJ2-7, with D unresolved. Germline loops: CDR1 KGHSH, CDR2 LQKENI. The CDR3 runs 15 residues. V was shortened by 1 base and J by 0 bases, with 10 bases between the two germline ends.

The V and J genes are TRBV2 and TRBJ2-5, with TRBD2 matching 11 bases. Germline loops: CDR1 SNHLY, CDR2 FYNNEI. Trimming took 7 bases from V and 2 from J; bases not matched to a gene: 6. The CDR3 totals 15 residues. CDR3 amino acids: CASNPSGGTQETQYF. Here the CDR3 DNA reads TGTGCCAGCAATCCTAGCGGGGGGACACAAGAGACCCAGTACTTC.

A remark on this clone: The same CDR3 arises from other DNA sequences in this sample as well. CDR3 coding DNA: TGTGCCAGCAGTTACTCGACAAGCTCCTACGAGCAGTACTTC. It is translated as CASSYSTSSYEQYF. V gene TRBV6-5 combines with J gene TRBJ2-7, with D uncertain. This CDR3 is 14 amino acids long. Germline assignment: CDR1 MNHEY and CDR2 SVGAGI. V was cut by 0 bases and J by 0 bases, with 6 bases left in between.

The CDR3 DNA reads as TGTGCCAGCAGTGAAGCGCTTTGGGGAGGGGAACAAGAGACCCAGTACTTC. It codes for CASSEALWGGEQETQYF. The chain combines TRBV2 with TRBJ2-5; 7 bases agree with TRBD2. Germline V CDR1 and CDR2: SNHLY, FYNNEI. The CDR3 extends over 17 amino acids. Trimming at V came to 0 bases and at J to 2 bases, leaving 9 bases not matched to a gene.

V is TRBV4-1 and J is TRBJ1-4; weak D call: TRBD1 (6 bases). V was clipped by 3 bases and J by 8 bases, with 13 bases between them. The CDR3 runs 14 residues. Germline CDR1 and CDR2: MGHRA and YSYEKL. DNA of the CDR3: TGCGCCAGCAGCCAGCGGACAGCGAAAGAAAAACTGTTTTTT. Its translation is CASSQRTAKEKLFF.

This clone was recorded only once. V is TRBV19 and J is TRBJ1-6; the D is unclear. The CDR3 loop spans 13 amino acids. Germline CDR1 is LNHDA and CDR2 is SQIVND (reference sequence). V was clipped by 8 bases and J by 7 bases, with 12 bases between them. CDR3 DNA: TGTGCCAGTCAAGTTCAACAGAATTCACCCCTCCACTTT. Protein sequence: CASQVQQNSPLHF.

This sequence joins TRBV6-6 and TRBJ1-2; 7 bases match TRBD1. Germline V lookup: CDR1 MNHNY, CDR2 SVGAGI (reference sequence). V was clipped by 7 bases and J by 8 bases; unmatched bases: 10. The CDR3 spans 13 residues. The CDR3 nucleotides read TGTGCCAGCAAAGAAGGGGGCCTTGGAGGCTACACCTTC. Translating it yields CASKEGGLGGYTF.

The chain is built from TRBV11-2 and TRBJ2-1, with D tentatively TRBD2 (5 bases). The CDR3 contains 14 residues. V was trimmed by 5 bases and J by 0 bases, leaving 8 bases between them. Germline V gene lookup returns CDR1 SGHAT and CDR2 FQNNGV. In nucleotides, the CDR3 is TGTGCCAGCAGCCTGGGGAGCTCCTACAATGAGCAGTTCTTC. Translation: CASSLGSSYNEQFF.

The chain uses TRBV7-9 and TRBJ1-5; D may be TRBD1 (6 bases). Germline values: CDR1 SEHNR, CDR2 FQNEAQ (reference sequence). The CDR3 extends over 12 amino acids. Trimming removed 5 bases from V and 9 bases from J, with 11 bases in between. The CDR3 DNA reads TGTGCCAGCAGCCAGGACAGTCTGCCCCAGCATTTT. Translated, it gives CASSQDSLPQHF.

Note on this clone: Different DNA sequences within this sample yield the same CDR3. The chain is built from TRBV7-9 and TRBJ1-1, with 8 bases fitting TRBD1. Unmatched junction bases numbered 1, after V lost 2 bases and J lost 2 bases. The CDR3 runs to 14 residues. Germline CDR1 is SEHNR and CDR2 is FQNEAQ (reference sequence). The DNA of the CDR3 is TGTGCCAGCAGCTTACAGGGGGCCAACACTGAAGCTTTCTTT. Translating it yields CASSLQGANTEAFF.

The chain couples TRBV5-6 to TRBJ2-3; D uncertain. V lost 0 bases to trimming and J lost 2 bases, with 10 bases between them. The CDR3 is 15 amino acids. Per germline, CDR1 SGHDT and CDR2 YYEEEE. The CDR3: CASSLALIDTDTQYF. In nucleotides, the CDR3 is TGTGCCAGCAGCTTGGCACTAATAGACACAGATACGCAGTATTTT.

Concerning this clone itself: In the same sample, other DNA sequences code for this CDR3. This chain connects TRBV6-5 to TRBJ1-2, with 7 positions matching TRBD1. CDR3 length: 12 amino acids. The ends lost 7 bases at V and 2 bases at J; junction bases unmatched: 1. CDR1 MNHEY and CDR2 SVGAGI come from the germline V gene. CDR3 nucleotides: TGTGCCAGCAAGGGGGCAAACTATGGCTACACCTTC. Encoded protein: CASKGANYGYTF.

In nucleotides, the CDR3 is TGTGCCAGCAGTTTAGTGGGGCACCAAGAGACCCAGTACTTC. The encoded protein is CASSLVGHQETQYF. The rearrangement joins TRBV28 to TRBJ2-5; D is possibly TRBD1 (5 bases). The CDR3 consists of 14 residues. The V end lost 2 bases, the J end lost 0 bases, and 7 bases lay between the germline ends. Germline V gene lookup returns CDR1 MDHEN and CDR2 SYDVKM.

V and J are TRBV7-8 and TRBJ1-1; TRBD1 is a possible D gene (6 bases). Germline CDR1 SGHVS, CDR2 FQNEAQ. Deletions cut 5 bases from V and 0 bases from J, with 22 bases between. The CDR3 is made up of 18 amino acids. This CDR3 reads CASSLSSDTAGVNTEAFF. The DNA for the CDR3 is TGTGCCAGCAGCCTCTCATCCGACACGGCAGGGGTGAACACTGAAGCTTTCTTT.

The chain combines TRBV5-6 with TRBJ1-2, with TRBD1 matching 8 bases. The CDR3 spans 15 residues. Per the germline V gene, CDR1 is SGHDT and CDR2 is YYEEEE. The V gene end was trimmed by 5 bases and the J gene end by 4 bases; junction bases not matched to a gene: 10. The CDR3 loop reads CASRAATGAPYGYTF. DNA for the CDR3: TGTGCCAGCAGAGCGGCGACAGGGGCTCCCTATGGCTACACCTTC.

The J gene is TRBJ1-1, the V gene TRBV20-1; no clear D gene. The CDR3 loop spans 11 amino acids. CDR1 DFQATT and CDR2 SNEGSKA come from the germline V gene (reference sequence). The V end lost 5 bases, the J end lost 9 bases, and 13 bases lay between the germline ends. The CDR3 is CSADTVLQAFF. In DNA, the CDR3 is TGCAGTGCTGATACTGTATTACAAGCTTTCTTT.

This chain links TRBV5-1 with TRBJ2-2, with D unclear. Per the germline V gene, CDR1 is SGHRS and CDR2 is YFSETQ. V lost 0 bases to trimming and J lost 0 bases, with 9 bases between them. This CDR3 has 16 residues. The CDR3 coding sequence is TGCGCCAGCAGCTTGGTTACGCTAACGAACACCGGGGAGCTGTTTTTT. Its protein is CASSLVTLTNTGELFF.

This clone was detected only a few times. V usage is TRBV6-1 and J usage is TRBJ2-2; D remains ambiguous. The CDR3 covers 12 residues. V lost 5 bases to trimming and J lost 6 bases, with 7 bases between them. Germline V gene sequence: CDR1 MNHNS, CDR2 SASEGT. CDR3 DNA sequence: TGTGCCAGCAGTCCCCTTGCCGGGGAGCTGTTTTTT. The encoded protein is CASSPLAGELFF.

The CDR3 here is CASSDGTGGAGNTIYF. CDR3 sequence (DNA): TGTGCCAGCAGTGACGGGACAGGGGGCGCGGGAAACACCATATATTTT. The chain recombines TRBV6-1 with TRBJ1-3; 12 bases align to TRBD1. CDR3 length: 16 amino acids. Germline V gives CDR1 MNHNS, CDR2 SASEGT. The V segment lost 3 bases and the J segment 4 bases; nucleotides outside the gene matches: 4.